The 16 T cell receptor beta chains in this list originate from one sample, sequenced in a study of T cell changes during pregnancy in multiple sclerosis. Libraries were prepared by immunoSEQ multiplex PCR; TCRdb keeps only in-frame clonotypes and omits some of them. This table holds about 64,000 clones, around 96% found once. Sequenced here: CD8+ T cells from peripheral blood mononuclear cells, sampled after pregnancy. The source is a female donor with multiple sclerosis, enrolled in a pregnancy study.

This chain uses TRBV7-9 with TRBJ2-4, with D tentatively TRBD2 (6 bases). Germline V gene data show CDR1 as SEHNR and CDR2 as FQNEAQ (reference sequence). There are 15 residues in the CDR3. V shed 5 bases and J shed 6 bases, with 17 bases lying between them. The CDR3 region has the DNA TGTGCCAGCAGCCGCGCAGGAGGGGACCTAAACATTCAGTACTTC. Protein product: CASSRAGGDLNIQYF.

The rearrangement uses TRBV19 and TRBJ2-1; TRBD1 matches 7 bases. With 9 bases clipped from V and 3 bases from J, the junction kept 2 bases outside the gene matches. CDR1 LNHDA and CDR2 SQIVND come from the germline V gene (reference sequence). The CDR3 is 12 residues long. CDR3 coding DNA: TGTGCCAGCGGGGACAGCTACAATGAGCAGTTCTTC. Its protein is CASGDSYNEQFF.

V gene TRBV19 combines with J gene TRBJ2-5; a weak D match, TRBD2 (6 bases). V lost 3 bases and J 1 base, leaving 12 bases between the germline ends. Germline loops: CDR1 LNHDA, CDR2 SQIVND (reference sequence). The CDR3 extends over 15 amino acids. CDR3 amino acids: CASSIFGGPQETQYF. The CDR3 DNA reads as TGTGCCAGTAGTATTTTCGGAGGGCCCCAAGAGACCCAGTACTTC.

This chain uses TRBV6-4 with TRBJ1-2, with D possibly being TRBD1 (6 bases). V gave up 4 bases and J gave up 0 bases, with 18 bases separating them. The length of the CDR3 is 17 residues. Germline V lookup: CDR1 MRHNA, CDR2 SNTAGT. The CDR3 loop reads CASSVRLTGTSNYGYTF. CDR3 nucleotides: TGTGCCAGCAGTGTAAGACTGACAGGAACCTCTAACTATGGCTACACCTTC.

CDR3 nucleotides: TGTGCCAGCAGTTTATCGTTGCCCACGATCGGGAATGAGCAGTTCTTC. It is translated as CASSLSLPTIGNEQFF. The chain couples TRBV27 to TRBJ2-1; D not resolved. In germline, CDR1 is MNHEY, CDR2 SMNVEV (reference sequence). This CDR3 region has 16 residues. The V gene lost 0 bases and the J gene lost 7 bases, with 16 bases spanning the gap.

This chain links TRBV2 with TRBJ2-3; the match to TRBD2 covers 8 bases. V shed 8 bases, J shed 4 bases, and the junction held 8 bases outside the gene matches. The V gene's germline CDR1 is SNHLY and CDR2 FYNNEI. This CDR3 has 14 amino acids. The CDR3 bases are TGTGCCAGCTCAAGCGGGAGTCCTGCAGATACGCAGTATTTT. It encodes CASSSGSPADTQYF.

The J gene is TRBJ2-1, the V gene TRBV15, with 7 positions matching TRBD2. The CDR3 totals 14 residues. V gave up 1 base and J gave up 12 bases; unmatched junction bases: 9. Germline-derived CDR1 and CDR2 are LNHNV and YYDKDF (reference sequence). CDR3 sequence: CATSRGREGRGQFF. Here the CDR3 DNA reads TGTGCCACCAGCAGAGGTCGTGAGGGGAGGGGGCAGTTCTTC.

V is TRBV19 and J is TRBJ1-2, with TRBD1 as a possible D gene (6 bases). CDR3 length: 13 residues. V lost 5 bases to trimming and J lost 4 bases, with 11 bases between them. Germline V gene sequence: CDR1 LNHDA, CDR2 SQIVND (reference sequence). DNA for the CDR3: TGTGCCAGTAGTTCACAGGGAACCTATGGCTACACCTTC. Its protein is CASSSQGTYGYTF.

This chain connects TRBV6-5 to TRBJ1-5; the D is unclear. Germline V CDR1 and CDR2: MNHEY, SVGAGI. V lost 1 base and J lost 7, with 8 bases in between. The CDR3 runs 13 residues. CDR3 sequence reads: CASSYFPGQPQHF. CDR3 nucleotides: TGTGCCAGCAGTTACTTCCCGGGGCAGCCCCAGCATTTT.

CDR3 nucleotides: TGTGCCAGCAGCATACTAGCGGGAAACACAGATACGCAGTATTTT. It yields the protein CASSILAGNTDTQYF. The chain recombines TRBV7-9 with TRBJ2-3; the match to TRBD2 covers 10 bases. This CDR3 has 15 residues. Germline trimming cut 5 bases from V and 2 bases from J; bases unmatched to any gene: 4. Germline V gene sequence: CDR1 SEHNR, CDR2 FQNEAQ (reference sequence).

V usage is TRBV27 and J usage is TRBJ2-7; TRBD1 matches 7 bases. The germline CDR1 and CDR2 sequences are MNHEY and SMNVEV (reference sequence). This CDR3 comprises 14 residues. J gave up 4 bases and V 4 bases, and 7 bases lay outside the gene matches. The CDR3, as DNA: TGTGCCAGCAGTTCACGACAGGGTGGGTACGAGCAGTACTTC. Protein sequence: CASSSRQGGYEQYF.

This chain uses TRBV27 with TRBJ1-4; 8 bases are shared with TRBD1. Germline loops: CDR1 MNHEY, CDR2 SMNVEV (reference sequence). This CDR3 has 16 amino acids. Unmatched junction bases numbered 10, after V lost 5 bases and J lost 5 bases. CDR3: CASSTTLDRGNEKLFF. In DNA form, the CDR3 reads TGTGCCAGCAGTACAACCCTCGACAGGGGAAATGAAAAACTGTTTTTT.

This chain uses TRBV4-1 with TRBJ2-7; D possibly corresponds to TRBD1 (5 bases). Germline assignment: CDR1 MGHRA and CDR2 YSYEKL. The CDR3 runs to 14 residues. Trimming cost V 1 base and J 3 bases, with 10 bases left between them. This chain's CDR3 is CASSQVQQGYEQYF. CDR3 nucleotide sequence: TGCGCCAGCAGCCAAGTTCAGCAGGGCTACGAGCAGTACTTC.

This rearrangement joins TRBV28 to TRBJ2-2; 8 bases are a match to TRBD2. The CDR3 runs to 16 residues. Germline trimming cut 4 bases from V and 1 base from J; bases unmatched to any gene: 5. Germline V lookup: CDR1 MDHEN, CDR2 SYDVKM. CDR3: CASSSREDGNTGELFF. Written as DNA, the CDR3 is TGTGCCAGCAGTTCGCGGGAGGATGGGAACACCGGGGAGCTGTTTTTT.

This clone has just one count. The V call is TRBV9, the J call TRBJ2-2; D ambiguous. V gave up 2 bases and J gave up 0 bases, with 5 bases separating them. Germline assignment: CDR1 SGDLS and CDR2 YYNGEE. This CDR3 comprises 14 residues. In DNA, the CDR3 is TGTGCCAGCAGCGTTACACCGAACACCGGGGAGCTGTTTTTT. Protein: CASSVTPNTGELFF.

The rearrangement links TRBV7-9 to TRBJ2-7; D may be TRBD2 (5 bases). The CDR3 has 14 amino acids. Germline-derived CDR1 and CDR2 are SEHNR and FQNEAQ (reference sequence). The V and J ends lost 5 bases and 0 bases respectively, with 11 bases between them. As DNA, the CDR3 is TGTGCCAGCAGCAGCGGACTGGACTCCTACGAGCAGTACTTC. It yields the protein CASSSGLDSYEQYF.